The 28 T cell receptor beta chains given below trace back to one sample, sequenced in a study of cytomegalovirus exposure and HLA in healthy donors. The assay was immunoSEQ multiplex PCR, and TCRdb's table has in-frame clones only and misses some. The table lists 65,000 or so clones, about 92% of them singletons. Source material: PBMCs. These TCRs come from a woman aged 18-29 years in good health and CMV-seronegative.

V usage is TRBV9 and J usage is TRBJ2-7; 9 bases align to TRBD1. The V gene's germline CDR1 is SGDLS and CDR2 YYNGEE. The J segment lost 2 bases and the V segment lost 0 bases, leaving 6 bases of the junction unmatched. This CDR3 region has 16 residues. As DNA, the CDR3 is TGTGCCAGCAGCGTAGGGACAGGGGAACGGGCCTACGAGCAGTACTTC. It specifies CASSVGTGERAYEQYF.

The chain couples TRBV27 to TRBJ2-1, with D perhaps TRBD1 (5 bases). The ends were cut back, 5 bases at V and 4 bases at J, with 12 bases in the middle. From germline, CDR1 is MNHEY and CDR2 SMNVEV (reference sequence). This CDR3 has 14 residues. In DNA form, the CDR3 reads TGTGCCAGCAGTCGCAGGGTGGGGTACAATGAGCAGTTCTTC. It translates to CASSRRVGYNEQFF.

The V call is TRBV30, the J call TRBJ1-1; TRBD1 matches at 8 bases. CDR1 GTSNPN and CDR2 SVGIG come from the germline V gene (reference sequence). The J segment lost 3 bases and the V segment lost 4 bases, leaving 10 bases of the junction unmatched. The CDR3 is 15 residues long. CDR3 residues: CAWKGRGPGYTEAFF. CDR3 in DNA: TGTGCCTGGAAGGGCAGGGGGCCTGGGTACACTGAAGCTTTCTTT. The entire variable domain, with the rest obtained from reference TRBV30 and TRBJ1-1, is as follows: SQTIHQWPATLVQPVGSPLSLECTVEGTSNPNLYWYRQAAGRGLQLLFYSVGIGQISSEVPQNLSASRPQDRQFILSSKKLLLSDSGFYLCAWKGRGPGYTEAFFGQGTRLTVV.

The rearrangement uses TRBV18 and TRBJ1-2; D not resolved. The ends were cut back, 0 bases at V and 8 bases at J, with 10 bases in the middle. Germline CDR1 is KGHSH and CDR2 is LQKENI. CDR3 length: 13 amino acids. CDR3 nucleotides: TGTGCCAGCTCACCACCACTGACACGGGGCTACACCTTC. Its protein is CASSPPLTRGYTF. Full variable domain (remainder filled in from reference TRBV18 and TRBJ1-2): NAGVMQNPRHLVRRRGQEARLRCSPMKGHSHVYWYRQLPEEGLKFMVYLQKENIIDESGMPKERFSAEFPKEGPSILRIQQVVRGDSAAYFCASSPPLTRGYTFGSGTRLTVV.

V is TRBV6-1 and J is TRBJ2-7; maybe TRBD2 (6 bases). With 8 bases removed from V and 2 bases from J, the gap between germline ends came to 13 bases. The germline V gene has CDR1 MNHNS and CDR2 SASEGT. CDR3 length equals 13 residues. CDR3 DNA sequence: TGTGCCAGCCGCCTGACTAGGCCCTACGAGCAGTACTTC. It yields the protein CASRLTRPYEQYF.

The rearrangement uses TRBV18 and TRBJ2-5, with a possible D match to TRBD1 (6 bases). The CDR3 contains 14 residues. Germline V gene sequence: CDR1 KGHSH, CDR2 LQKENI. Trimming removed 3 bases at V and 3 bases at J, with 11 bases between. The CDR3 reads CASSPTDREETQYF. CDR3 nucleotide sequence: TGTGCCAGCTCACCTACGGACAGAGAAGAGACCCAGTACTTC.

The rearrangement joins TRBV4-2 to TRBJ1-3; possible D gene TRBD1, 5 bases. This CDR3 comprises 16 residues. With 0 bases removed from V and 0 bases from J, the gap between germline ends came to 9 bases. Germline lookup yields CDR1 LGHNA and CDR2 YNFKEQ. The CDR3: CASSQEGGSSGNTIYF. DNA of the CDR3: TGTGCCAGCAGCCAAGAGGGGGGGAGCTCTGGAAACACCATATATTTT.

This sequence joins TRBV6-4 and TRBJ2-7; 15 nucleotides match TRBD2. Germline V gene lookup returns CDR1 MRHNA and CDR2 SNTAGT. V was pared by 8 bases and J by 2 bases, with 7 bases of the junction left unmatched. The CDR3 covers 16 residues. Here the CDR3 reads CASPPGTSGRPYEQYF. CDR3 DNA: TGTGCCAGCCCGCCCGGGACTAGCGGGAGGCCCTACGAGCAGTACTTC.

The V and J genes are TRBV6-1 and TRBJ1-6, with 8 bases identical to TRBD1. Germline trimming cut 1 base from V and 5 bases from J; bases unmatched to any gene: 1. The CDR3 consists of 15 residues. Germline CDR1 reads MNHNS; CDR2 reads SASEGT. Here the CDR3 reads CASSEGTGNNSPLHF. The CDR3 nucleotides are TGTGCCAGCAGTGAAGGGACAGGGAATAATTCACCCCTCCACTTT.

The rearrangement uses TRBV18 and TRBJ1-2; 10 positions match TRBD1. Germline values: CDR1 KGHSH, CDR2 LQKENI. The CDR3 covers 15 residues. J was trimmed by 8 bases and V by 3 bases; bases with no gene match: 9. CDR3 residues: CASSPNSGTGEGYTF. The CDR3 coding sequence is TGTGCCAGCTCACCGAATTCCGGGACAGGGGAGGGCTACACCTTC.

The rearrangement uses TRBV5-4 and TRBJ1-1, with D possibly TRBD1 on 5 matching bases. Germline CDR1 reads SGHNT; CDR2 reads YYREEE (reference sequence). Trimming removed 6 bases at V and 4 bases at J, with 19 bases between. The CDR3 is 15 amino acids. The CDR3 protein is CASTPGGALTTEAFF. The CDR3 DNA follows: TGTGCCAGCACCCCCGGGGGAGCCCTCACCACTGAAGCTTTCTTT.

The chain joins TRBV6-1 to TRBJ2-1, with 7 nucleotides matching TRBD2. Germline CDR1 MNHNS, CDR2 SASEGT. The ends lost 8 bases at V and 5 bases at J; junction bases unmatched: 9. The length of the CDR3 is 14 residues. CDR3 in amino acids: CASGGREYDNEQFF. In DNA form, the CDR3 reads TGTGCCAGCGGAGGGCGGGAGTATGACAATGAGCAGTTCTTC.

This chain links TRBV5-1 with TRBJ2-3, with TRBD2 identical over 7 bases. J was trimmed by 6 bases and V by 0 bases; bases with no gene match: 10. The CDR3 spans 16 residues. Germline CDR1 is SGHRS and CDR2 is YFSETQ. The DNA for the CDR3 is TGCGCCAGCAGCTTGGGGGGGACTACAGGTGTCGATACGCAGTATTTT. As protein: CASSLGGTTGVDTQYF.

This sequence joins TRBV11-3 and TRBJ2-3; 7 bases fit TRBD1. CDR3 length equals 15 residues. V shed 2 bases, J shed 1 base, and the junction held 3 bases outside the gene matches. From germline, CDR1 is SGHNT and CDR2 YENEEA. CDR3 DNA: TGTGCCAGCAGCTTAAGACAGGGTGGCACAGATACGCAGTATTTT. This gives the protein CASSLRQGGTDTQYF.

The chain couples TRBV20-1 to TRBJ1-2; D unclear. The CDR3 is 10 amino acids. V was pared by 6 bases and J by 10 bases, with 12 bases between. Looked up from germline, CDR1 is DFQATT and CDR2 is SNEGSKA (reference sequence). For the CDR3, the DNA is TGCAGTGCCCTGTTCAGGCCCTACACCTTC. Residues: CSALFRPYTF.

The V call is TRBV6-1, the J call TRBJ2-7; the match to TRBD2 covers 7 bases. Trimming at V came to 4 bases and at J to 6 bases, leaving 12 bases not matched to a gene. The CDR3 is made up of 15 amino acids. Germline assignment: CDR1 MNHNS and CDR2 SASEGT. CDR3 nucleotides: TGTGCCAGCAGTGCCTTGCGGGAGAGGGCAGGCGAGCAGTACTTC. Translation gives CASSALRERAGEQYF.

In nucleotides, the CDR3 is TGCAGCGTTGATTCAGGGGGCGATCTTTGGGGTGGCTACACCTTC. It specifies CSVDSGGDLWGGYTF. The genes are TRBV29-1 and TRBJ1-2; TRBD1 agrees at 8 bases. Germline CDR1 reads SQVTM; CDR2 reads ANQGSEA. CDR3 size: 15 residues. Trimming cost V 3 bases and J 7 bases; bases outside gene matches: 13.

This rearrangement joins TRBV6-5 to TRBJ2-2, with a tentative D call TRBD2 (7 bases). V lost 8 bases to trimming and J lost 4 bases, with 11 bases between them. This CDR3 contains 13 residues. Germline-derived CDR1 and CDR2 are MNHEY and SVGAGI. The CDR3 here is CASRGALTGELFF. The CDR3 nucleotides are TGTGCCAGCCGGGGGGCTCTCACCGGGGAGCTGTTTTTT.

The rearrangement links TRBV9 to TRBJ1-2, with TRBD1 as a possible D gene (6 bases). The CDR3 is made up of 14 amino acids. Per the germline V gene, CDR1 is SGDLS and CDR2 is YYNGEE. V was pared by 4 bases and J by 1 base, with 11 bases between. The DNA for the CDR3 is TGTGCCAGCAGCCAGGACAGTAGTAACTATGGCTACACCTTC. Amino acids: CASSQDSSNYGYTF.

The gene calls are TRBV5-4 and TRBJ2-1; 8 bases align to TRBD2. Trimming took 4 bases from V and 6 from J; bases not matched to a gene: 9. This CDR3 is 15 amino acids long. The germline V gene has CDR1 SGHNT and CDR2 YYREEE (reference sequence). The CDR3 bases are TGTGCCAGCAGCACTCCGGGACTAGGTGCCAATGAGCAGTTCTTC. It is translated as CASSTPGLGANEQFF.

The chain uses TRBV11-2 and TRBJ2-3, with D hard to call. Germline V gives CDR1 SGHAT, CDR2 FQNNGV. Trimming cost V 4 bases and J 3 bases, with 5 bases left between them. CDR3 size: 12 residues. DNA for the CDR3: TGTGCCAGCAGCTCCGGGACAGATACGCAGTATTTT. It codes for CASSSGTDTQYF.

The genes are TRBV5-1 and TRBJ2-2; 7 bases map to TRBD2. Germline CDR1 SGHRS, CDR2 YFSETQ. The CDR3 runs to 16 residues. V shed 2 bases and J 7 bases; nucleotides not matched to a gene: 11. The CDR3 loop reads CASSFRSGLEGGELFF. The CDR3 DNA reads TGCGCCAGCAGCTTCCGCTCCGGACTAGAGGGCGGGGAGCTGTTTTTT.

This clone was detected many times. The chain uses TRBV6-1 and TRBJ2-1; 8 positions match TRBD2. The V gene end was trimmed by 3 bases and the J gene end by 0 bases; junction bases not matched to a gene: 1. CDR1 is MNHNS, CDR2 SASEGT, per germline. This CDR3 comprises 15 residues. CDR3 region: CASSEGLDSYNEQFF. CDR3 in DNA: TGTGCCAGCAGTGAGGGACTAGACTCCTACAATGAGCAGTTCTTC.

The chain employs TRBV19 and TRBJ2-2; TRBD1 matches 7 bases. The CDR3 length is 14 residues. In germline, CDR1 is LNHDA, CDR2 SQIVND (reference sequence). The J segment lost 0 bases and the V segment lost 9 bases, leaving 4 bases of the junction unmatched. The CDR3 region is CASTDRPNTGELFF. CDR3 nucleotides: TGTGCCAGCACGGACAGGCCGAACACCGGGGAGCTGTTTTTT.

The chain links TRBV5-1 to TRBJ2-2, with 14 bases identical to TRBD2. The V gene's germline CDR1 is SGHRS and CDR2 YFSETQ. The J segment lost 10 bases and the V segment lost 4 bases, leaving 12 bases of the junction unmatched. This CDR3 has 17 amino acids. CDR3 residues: CASSQGTSGRGTVELFF. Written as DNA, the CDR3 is TGCGCCAGCAGCCAAGGGACTAGCGGGAGAGGTACGGTGGAGCTGTTTTTT.

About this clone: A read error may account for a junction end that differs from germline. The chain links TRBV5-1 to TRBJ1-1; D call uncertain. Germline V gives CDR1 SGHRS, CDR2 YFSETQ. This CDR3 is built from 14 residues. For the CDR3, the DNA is TGCGCCAGCGGCTTGGCCACATCGTTCACTGAAGCTTTCTTT. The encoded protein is CASGLATSFTEAFF. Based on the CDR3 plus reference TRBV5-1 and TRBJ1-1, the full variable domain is KAGVTQTPRYLIKTRGQQVTLSCSPISGHRSVSWYQQTPGQGLQFLFEYFSETQRNKGNFPGRFSGRQFSNSRSEMNVSTLELGDSALYLCASGLATSFTEAFFGQGTRLTVV.

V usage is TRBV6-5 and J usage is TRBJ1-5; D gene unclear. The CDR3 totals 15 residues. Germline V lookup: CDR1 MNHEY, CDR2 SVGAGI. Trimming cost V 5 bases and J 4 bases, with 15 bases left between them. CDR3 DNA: TGTGCCAGCAGTCCAGCCCTGGGAGGGAATCAGCCCCAGCATTTT. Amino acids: CASSPALGGNQPQHF.

The CDR3 loop reads CASSSPGQGVLNQPQHF. CDR3 nucleotide sequence: TGTGCCAGCAGCTCCCCGGGACAGGGGGTCCTAAATCAGCCCCAGCATTTT. The chain couples TRBV5-8 to TRBJ1-5; 11 positions match TRBD1. The CDR3 totals 17 residues. V trimming: 3 bases; J trimming: 4 bases; junction bases outside the gene matches: 9. Germline assignment: CDR1 SGHTS and CDR2 YDEGEE.